This is a list of T cell receptor beta chains from one sample in a study of CXCR3-negative and CXCR3-positive naive CD8 T cells. TCRdb reanalyzed the 5' RACE reads, giving one entry per CDR3 protein sequence and no DNA. The table for this sample gives approximately 45,000 distinct CDR3 sequences. Source material: memory CD8+ T cells from blood. The origin of the receptors is a human donor in good health. Some clones in this sample may be carry-over from other donors' samples. Each CDR3 is given with its conserved first and last residue. Each record gives: V gene, J gene, clone size, CDR3 protein. The listing skips clone size in some rows; elsewhere it reads once, few, many or a size class.

TRBV29-1	TRBJ2-7	NA	CSVRKDVSYEQYF
TRBV20-1	TRBJ2-7	NA	CSARANPGLSLYEQYF
TRBV29-1	TRBJ2-5	NA	CSGKTGRQETQYF
TRBV5-5	TRBJ2-7	NA	CASSLFRGSAYEQYF
TRBV27	TRBJ2-1	medium-sized	CASSLGQGAYNEQFF
TRBV28	TRBJ2-1	NA	CASSFRGLGDGEQFF
TRBV7-2	TRBJ2-5	NA	CASSPPTSGVGETKYF
TRBV25-1	TRBJ1-5	NA	CASSVGSGNQPQHF
TRBV20-1	TRBJ2-5	NA	CSARDRRGRETQYF
TRBV7-3	TRBJ2-1	NA	CATRRLYRYNEQFF
TRBV5-1	TRBJ2-7	NA	CAIRPQVPYEQYF